This T cell receptor beta chain was retrieved from a study of blood T cell repertoires in COVID-19. Losses at the gene ends were 1 base for V and 0 bases for J; bases not matched to a gene: 4. This CDR3 is 17 amino acids long. The germline gives CDR1 MGHRA, CDR2 YSYEKL. Some clones are missing from TCRdb's copy, which holds only in-frame ones; the method was immunoSEQ multiplex PCR. The sample holds about 400,000 clones, 88% seen once. Concerning this clone itself: The sample carries other DNA sequences with the same CDR3.

The genes are TRBV4-1 and TRBJ2-2; 8 bases line up with TRBD2. Sequencing used PBMCs or T cells enriched from blood (not recorded which). The clonotype comes from a woman in her thirties or forties with acute COVID-19. The CDR3: CASSQGLAGANTGELFF. The CDR3 DNA follows: TGCGCCAGCAGCCAAGGCCTAGCGGGCGCGAACACCGGGGAGCTGTTTTTT.